The sequence of this TCR beta chain was determined in a study of cytomegalovirus exposure and HLA in healthy donors. Study conclusions and caveats: Association of approximately 16,000 TCR beta sequences with HLA alleles was found at 0.05 false discovery rate in a later analysis.

PCR amplification relied on 60 Vbeta primers (plus 13 Jbeta primers). Some clones are missing from TCRdb's copy, which holds only in-frame ones; the method was immunoSEQ multiplex PCR. The sample includes some 120,000 clones, 70% to 90% of them seen just once. About this clone: Its antigen is as yet unknown.

CDR1 and CDR2 (germline): WNHNN, SYGVQD (reference sequence). The CDR3 spans 15 residues. J gave up 2 bases and V 6 bases, and 9 bases lay outside the gene matches. V is TRBV10-1 and J is TRBJ1-1; TRBD1 matches 7 bases. The specimen was PBMCs. The receptor was isolated from a man aged 35 to 55 in good health and CMV-seronegative. CDR3 nucleotides: TGCGCCAGCAGCCCGACCGGGACAGCAAACACTGAAGCTTTCTTT. Translating gives CASSPTGTANTEAFF.